These T cell receptor beta chains were read from a single sample in a study of shared clonotypes between healthy human individuals. This table comes from immunoSEQ multiplex PCR, and its TCRdb copy is limited to in-frame clones, with some not included. The data show around 2,000,000 clones, with about 95% seen just once and around 1% held by the top ten. The sample comprised naive CD8+ T cells sorted from blood. The receptors originated from a young man in good health. The CDR3 runs from the conserved cysteine through the conserved F or W. The order of the fields is D gene, clone size, J gene, V gene, CDR3 DNA, CDR3 protein. A D gene is named only where the DNA matches it firmly. A clone size is listed for some rows: how often the clone was seen (once, few, many), or a class if it is expanded.

TRBD1 . TRBJ2-7 TRBV7-9 TGTGCCAGCAGCCCTCCGGACAGGGGCTCCTACGAGCAGTACTTC CASSPPDRGSYEQYF
. once TRBJ1-5 TRBV5-8 TGTGCCAGCAGCTTGACAGGGCCAAATCAGCCCCAGCATTTT CASSLTGPNQPQHF
TRBD2 . TRBJ2-5 TRBV9 TGTGCCAGCAGTGGGACTATCCAAGAGACCCAGTACTTC CASSGTIQETQYF
. . TRBJ2-5 TRBV2 TGTGCCAGCAGTGAAGCGGGGTACCAAGAGACCCAGTACTTC CASSEAGYQETQYF
. . TRBJ1-5 TRBV10-2 TGCGCCAGCAGTGAGGAGGGGCCCTTCAATCAGCCCCAGCATTTT CASSEEGPFNQPQHF
TRBD1 once TRBJ2-5 TRBV25-1 TGTGCCAGCAGTGAATATGGGACAGGTCAAGAGACCCAGTACTTC CASSEYGTGQETQYF
TRBD2 . TRBJ2-1 TRBV5-1 TGCGCCAGCAGACAGGCGGGGGAAGAGCAGTTCTTC CASRQAGEEQFF
. . TRBJ1-1 TRBV29-1 TGCAGCGTTGAACAGGTCACTGAAGCTTTCTTT CSVEQVTEAFF
. . TRBJ2-7 TRBV7-9 TGTGCCAGCAGCTTATTAGGCCAGGGGGGCTACGAGCAGTACTTC CASSLLGQGGYEQYF
. . TRBJ2-7 TRBV14 TGTGCCAGCAGCCAGGGGGTGGGGGACGAGCAGTACTTC CASSQGVGDEQYF